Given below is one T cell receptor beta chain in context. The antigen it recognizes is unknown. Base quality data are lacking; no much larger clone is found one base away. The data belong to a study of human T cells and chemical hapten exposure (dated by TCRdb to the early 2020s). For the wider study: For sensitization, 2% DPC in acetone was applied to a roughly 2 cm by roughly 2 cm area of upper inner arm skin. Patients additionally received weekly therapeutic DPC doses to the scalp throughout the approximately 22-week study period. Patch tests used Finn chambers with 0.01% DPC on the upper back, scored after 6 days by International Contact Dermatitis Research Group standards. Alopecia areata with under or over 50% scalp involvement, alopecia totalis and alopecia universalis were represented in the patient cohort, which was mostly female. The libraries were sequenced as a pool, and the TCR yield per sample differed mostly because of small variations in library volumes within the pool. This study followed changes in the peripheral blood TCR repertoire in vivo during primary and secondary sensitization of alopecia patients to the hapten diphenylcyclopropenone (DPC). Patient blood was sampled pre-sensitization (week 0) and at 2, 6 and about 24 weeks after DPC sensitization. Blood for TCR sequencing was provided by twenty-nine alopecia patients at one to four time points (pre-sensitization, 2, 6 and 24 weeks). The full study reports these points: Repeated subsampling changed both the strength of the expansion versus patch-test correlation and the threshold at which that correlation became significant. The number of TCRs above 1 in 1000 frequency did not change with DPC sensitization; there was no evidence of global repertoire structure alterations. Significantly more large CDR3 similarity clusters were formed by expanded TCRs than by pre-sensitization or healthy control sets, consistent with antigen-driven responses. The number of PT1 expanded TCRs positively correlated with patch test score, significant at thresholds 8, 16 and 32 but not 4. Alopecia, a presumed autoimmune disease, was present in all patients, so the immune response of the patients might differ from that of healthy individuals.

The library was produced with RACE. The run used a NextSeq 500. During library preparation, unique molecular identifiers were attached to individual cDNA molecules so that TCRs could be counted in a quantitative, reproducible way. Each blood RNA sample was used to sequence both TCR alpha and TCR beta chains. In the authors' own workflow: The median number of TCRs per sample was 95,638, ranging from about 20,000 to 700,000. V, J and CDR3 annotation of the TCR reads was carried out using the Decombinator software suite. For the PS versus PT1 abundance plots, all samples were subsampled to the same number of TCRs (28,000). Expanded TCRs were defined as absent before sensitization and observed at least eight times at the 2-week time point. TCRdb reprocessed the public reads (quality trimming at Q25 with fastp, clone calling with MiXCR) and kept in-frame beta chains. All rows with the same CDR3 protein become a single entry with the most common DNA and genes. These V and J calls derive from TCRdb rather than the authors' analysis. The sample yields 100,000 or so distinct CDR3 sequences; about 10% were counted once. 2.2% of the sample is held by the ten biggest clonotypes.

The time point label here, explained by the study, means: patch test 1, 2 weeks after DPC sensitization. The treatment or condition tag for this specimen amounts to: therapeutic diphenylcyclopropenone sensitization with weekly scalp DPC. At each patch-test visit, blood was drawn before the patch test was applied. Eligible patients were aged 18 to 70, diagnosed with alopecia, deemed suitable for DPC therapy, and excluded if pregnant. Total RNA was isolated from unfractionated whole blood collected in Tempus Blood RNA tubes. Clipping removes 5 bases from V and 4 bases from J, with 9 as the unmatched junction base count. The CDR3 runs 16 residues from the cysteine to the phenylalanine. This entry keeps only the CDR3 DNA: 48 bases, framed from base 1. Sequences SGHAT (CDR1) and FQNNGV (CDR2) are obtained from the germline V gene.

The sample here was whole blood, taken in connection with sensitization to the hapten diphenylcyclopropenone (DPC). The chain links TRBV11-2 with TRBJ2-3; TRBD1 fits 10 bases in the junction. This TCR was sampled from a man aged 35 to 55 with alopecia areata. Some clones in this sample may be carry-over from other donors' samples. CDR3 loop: CASSRGGQGWADTQYF. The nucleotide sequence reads TGTGCCAGCAGCCGCGGGGGACAGGGGTGGGCAGATACGCAGTATTTT.